Below, 6 T cell receptor beta chains from the same sample are listed, as sequenced in a study of blood T cell repertoires in COVID-19. The protocol was immunoSEQ multiplex PCR, while the TCRdb copy is restricted to in-frame clones and leaves out a portion. The sample holds about 300,000 clones, about 89% seen once. Sequenced input: PBMCs or T cells enriched from blood (not recorded which). These receptors all come from a man aged 60 to 69 who had recovered from COVID-19.

Written as DNA, the CDR3 is TGTGCCAGCAGTTCGGGACTGGAGAGGAGCGACTACGAGCAGTACTTC. It is translated as CASSSGLERSDYEQYF. This sequence joins TRBV28 and TRBJ2-7; perhaps TRBD2 as D (6 bases). Trimming removed 4 bases at V and 3 bases at J, with 19 bases between. The length of the CDR3 is 16 residues. CDR1 MDHEN and CDR2 SYDVKM come from the germline V gene.

The V call is TRBV7-9, the J call TRBJ1-4; D is unclear. CDR3 length: 15 residues. Trimming left V 5 bases short and J 0 bases short, with 10 bases between. Germline assignment: CDR1 SEHNR and CDR2 FQNEAQ (reference sequence). The CDR3 DNA follows: TGTGCCAGCAGCCCACCGCTATCAACTAATGAAAAACTGTTTTTT. Translated, it gives CASSPPLSTNEKLFF.

The chain has TRBV6-2 or TRBV6-3 and TRBJ2-5, with D possibly being TRBD1 (5 bases). Looked up from germline, CDR1 is MNHEY and CDR2 is SVGEGT. This CDR3 has 15 residues. The ends were cut back, 2 bases at V and 5 bases at J, with 15 bases in the middle. DNA of the CDR3: TGTGCCAGCAGTTACATAGGACAAAGGCAGGAGACCCAGTACTTC. This encodes CASSYIGQRQETQYF.

The rearrangement links TRBV9 to TRBJ2-1, with D tentatively TRBD1 (6 bases). This CDR3 has 15 residues. Deletions cut 1 base from V and 12 bases from J, with 20 bases between. Germline values: CDR1 SGDLS, CDR2 YYNGEE. CDR3 region: CASSVRDTVITGQFF. The CDR3 coding sequence is TGTGCCAGCAGCGTAAGGGACACTGTAATTACTGGGCAGTTCTTC.

The CDR3 sequence is CASSLIGISYEQYF. The CDR3, as DNA: TGTGCCAGCAGTTTAATCGGGATCTCCTACGAGCAGTACTTC. The rearrangement joins TRBV28 to TRBJ2-7, with a weak D call TRBD2 (5 bases). The V end was cut by 2 bases, the J end by 0 bases, with 8 bases between. CDR1 is MDHEN and CDR2 is SYDVKM in the germline V gene. The CDR3 contains 14 residues.

The CDR3 nucleotides read TGCGCCAGCAGCTTCCCTCTAGCGGGAGTGAACGAGCAGTACTTC. This gives the protein CASSFPLAGVNEQYF. This chain connects TRBV5-1 to TRBJ2-7, with 10 bases fitting TRBD2. The junction had 7 bases not matched to a gene; V was cut back by 2 bases and J by 5 bases. The V gene's germline CDR1 is SGHRS and CDR2 YFSETQ. The CDR3 is 15 residues long.